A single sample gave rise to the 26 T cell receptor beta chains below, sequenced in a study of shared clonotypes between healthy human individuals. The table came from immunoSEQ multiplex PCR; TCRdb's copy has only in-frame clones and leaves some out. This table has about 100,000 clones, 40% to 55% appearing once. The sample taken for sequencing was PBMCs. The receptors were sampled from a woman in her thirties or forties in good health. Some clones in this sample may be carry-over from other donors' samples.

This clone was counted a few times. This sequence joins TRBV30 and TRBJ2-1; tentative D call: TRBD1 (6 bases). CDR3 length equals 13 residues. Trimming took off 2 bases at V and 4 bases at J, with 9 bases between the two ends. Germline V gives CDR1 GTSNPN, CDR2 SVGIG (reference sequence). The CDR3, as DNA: TGTGCCTGGAGTCCGGACAGATACAATGAGCAGTTCTTC. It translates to CAWSPDRYNEQFF.

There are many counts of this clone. The DNA for the CDR3 is TGTGCCAGCAGCAGACAGACTAATGAAAAACTGTTTTTT. This codes for CASSRQTNEKLFF. The V call is TRBV9, the J call TRBJ1-4, with a weak D call TRBD1 (5 bases). This CDR3 spans 13 amino acids. Trimming removed 4 bases from V and 2 bases from J, with 6 bases in between. Germline CDR1 is SGDLS and CDR2 is YYNGEE.

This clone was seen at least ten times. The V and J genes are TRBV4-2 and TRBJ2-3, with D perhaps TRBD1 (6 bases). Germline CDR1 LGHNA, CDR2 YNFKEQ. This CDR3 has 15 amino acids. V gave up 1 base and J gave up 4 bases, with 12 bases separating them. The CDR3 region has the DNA TGTGCCAGCAGCCAAGGGGGGCAGGGCTCAGATACGCAGTATTTT. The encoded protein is CASSQGGQGSDTQYF.

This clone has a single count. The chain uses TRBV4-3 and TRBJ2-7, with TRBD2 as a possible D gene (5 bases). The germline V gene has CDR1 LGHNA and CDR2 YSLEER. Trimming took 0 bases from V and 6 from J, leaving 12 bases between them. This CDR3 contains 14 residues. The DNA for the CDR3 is TGCGCCAGCAGCCAAGAGGCGGACGGGGTCGAGCAGTACTTC. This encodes CASSQEADGVEQYF.

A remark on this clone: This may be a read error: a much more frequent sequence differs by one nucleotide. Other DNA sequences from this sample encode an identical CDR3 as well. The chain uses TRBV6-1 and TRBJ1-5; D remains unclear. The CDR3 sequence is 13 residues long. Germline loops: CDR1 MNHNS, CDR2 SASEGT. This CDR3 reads CASSEVNNQPQHF. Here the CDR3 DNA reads TGCGCCAGCAGTGAGGTCAACAATCAGCCCCAGCATTTT.

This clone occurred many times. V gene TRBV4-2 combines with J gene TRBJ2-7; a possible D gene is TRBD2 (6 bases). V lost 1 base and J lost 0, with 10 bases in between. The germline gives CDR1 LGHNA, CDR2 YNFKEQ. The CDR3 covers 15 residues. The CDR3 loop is CASSQGLEGSYEQYF. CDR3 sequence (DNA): TGTGCCAGCAGCCAAGGCTTGGAGGGCTCCTACGAGCAGTACTTC.

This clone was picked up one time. The CDR3 bases are TGTGCCAGCTCACCAAGCGGTTCCGCCGTGGAAAAGGGGCAGTACTTC. Its protein is CASSPSGSAVEKGQYF. The chain recombines TRBV18 with TRBJ2-7; maybe TRBD2 (5 bases). Between the trimmed V and J ends, which lost 2 bases and 9 bases, there was a span of 23 bases. The CDR3 totals 16 residues. The germline CDR1 and CDR2 sequences are KGHSH and LQKENI.

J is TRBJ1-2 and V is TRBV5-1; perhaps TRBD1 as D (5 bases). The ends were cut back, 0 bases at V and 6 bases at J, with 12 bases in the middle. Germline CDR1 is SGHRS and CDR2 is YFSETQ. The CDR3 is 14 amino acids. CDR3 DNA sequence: TGCGCCAGCAGCTTGGAGGCCAGGGATGATGGCTACACCTTC. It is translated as CASSLEARDDGYTF.

The CDR3 loop is CASSSTGEGYTF. CDR3 bases: TGTGCCAGCAGCTCGACAGGGGAAGGCTACACCTTC. The V call is TRBV7-9, the J call TRBJ1-2; 8 bases fit TRBD1. The CDR3 totals 12 residues. Germline V CDR1 and CDR2: SEHNR, FQNEAQ (reference sequence). V was pared by 4 bases and J by 8 bases, with 3 bases of the junction left unmatched.

CDR3 in amino acids: CASSRIAETQYF. CDR3 bases: TGTGCCAGCAGCCGAATAGCAGAGACCCAGTACTTC. The chain employs TRBV7-5 and TRBJ2-5; the D call TRBD2 from the table was never checked on the DNA. TRBV7-5 is labeled a pseudogene. The CDR3 is 12 amino acids.

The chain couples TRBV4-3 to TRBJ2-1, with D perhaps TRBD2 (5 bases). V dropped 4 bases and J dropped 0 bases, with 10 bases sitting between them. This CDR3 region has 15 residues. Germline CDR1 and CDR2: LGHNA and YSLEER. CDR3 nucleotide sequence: TGCGCCAGCAGCCTAGAAGGGAGCTCCTACAATGAGCAGTTCTTC. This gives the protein CASSLEGSSYNEQFF.

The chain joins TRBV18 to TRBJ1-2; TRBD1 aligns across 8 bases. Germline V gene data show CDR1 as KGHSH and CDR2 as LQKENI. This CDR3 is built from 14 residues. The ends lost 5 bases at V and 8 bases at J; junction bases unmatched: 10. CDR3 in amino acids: CASSSKQGAQGYTF. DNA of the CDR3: TGTGCCAGCTCATCAAAGCAGGGGGCGCAGGGCTACACCTTC.

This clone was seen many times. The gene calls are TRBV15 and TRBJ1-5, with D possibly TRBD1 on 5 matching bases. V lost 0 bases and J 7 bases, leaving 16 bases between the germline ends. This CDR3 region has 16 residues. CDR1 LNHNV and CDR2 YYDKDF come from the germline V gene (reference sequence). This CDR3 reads CATSRDQLGGDQPQHF. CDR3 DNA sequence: TGTGCCACCAGCAGAGATCAGCTCGGGGGAGACCAGCCCCAGCATTTT.

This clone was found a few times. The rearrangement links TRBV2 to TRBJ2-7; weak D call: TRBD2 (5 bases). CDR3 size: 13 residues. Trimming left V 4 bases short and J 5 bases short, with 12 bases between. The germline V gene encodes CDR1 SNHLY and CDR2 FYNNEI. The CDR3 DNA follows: TGTGCCAGCAGTGCCGGGAACTCTCACGAGCAGTACTTC. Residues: CASSAGNSHEQYF.

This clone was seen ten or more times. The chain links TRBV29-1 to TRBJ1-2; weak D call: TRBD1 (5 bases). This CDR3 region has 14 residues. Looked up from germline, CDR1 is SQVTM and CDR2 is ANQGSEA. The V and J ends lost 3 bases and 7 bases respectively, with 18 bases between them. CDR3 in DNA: TGCAGCGTTGAGCCCCCGGGAGGGGTGGGTGGCTACACCTTC. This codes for CSVEPPGGVGGYTF.

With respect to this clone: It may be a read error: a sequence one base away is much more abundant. The chain's CDR3 is CASSLGLAGYNEQFF. The CDR3 DNA is TGTGCCAGCAGCTTAGGACTAGCGGGTTACAATGAGCAGTTCTTC. The chain is built from TRBV7-8 and TRBJ2-1; 10 bases line up with TRBD2. Germline V gives CDR1 SGHVS, CDR2 FQNEAQ. The CDR3 is made up of 15 amino acids. J lost 4 bases, V lost 1 base, and 1 base had no gene match.

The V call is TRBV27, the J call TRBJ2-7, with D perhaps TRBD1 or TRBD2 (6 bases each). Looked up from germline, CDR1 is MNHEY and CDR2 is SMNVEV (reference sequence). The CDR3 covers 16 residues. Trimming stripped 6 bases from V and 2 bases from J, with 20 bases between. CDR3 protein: CASSLRGAGSTYEQYF. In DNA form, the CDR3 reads TGTGCCAGCAGCCTAAGGGGGGCGGGGTCGACCTACGAGCAGTACTTC.

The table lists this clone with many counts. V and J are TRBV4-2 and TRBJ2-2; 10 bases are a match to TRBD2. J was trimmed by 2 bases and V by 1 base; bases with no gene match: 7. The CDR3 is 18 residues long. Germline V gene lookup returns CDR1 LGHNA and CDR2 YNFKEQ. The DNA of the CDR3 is TGTGCCAGCAGCCAAGTGACAATAGCGGGGGGAAACACCGGGGAGCTGTTTTTT. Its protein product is CASSQVTIAGGNTGELFF.

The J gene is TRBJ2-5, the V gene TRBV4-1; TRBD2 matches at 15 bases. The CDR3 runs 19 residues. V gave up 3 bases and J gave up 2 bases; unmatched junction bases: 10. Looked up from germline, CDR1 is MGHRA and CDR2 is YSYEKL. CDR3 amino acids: CASSHPGLAGGPGQETQYF. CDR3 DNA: TGCGCCAGCAGCCACCCGGGACTAGCGGGAGGCCCAGGGCAAGAGACCCAGTACTTC.

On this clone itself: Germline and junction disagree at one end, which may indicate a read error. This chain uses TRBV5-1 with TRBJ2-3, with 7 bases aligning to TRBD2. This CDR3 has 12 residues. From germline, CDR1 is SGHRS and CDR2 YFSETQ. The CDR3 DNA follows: TGCGCCAGCAGCTTGGGTGCGGGAGTCCCTCGTTTT. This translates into CASSLGAGVPRF. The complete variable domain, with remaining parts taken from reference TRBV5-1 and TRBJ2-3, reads KAGVTQTPRYLIKTRGQQVTLSCSPISGHRSVSWYQQTPGQGLQFLFEYFSETQRNKGNFPGRFSGRQFSNSRSEMNVSTLELGDSALYLCASSLGAGVPRFGPGTRLTVL.

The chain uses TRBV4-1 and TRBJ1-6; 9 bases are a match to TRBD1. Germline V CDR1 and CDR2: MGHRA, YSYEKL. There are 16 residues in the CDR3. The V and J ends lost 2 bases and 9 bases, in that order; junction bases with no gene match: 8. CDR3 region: CASSQIPGQGGSPLHF. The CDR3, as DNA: TGCGCCAGCAGCCAAATACCGGGACAGGGAGGTTCACCCCTCCACTTT.

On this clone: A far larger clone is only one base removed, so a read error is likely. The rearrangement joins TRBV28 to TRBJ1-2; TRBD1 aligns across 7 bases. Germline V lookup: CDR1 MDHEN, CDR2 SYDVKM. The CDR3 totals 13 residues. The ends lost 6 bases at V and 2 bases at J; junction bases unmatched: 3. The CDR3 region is CASRGTANYGYTF. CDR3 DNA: TGTGCCAGCAGAGGGACAGCAAACTATGGCTACACCTTC.

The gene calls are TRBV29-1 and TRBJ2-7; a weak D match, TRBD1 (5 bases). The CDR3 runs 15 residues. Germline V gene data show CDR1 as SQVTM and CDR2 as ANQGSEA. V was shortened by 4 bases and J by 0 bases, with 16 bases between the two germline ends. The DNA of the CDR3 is TGCAGCGTTGCCCGCCACCCAGACAGCTCCTACGAGCAGTACTTC. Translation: CSVARHPDSSYEQYF.

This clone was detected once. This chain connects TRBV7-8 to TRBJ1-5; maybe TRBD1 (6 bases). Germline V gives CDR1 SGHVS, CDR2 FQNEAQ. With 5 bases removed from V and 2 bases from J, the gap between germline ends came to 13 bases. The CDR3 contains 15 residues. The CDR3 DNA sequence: TGTGCCAGCAGCCCGGTCCCAGGGGGCAATCAGCCCCAGCATTTT. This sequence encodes CASSPVPGGNQPQHF. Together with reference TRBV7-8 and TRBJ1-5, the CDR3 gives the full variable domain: GAGVSQSPRYKVAKRGQDVALRCDPISGHVSLFWYQQALGQGPEFLTYFQNEAQLDKSGLPSDRFFAERPEGSVSTLKIQRTQQEDSAVYLCASSPVPGGNQPQHFGDGTRLSIL.

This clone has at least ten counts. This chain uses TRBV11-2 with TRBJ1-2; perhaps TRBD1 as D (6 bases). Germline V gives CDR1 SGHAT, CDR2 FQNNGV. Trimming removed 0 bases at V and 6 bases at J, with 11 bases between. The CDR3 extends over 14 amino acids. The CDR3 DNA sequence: TGTGCCAGCAGCTTAGATCGAGCAGGGGATGGCTACACCTTC. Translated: CASSLDRAGDGYTF.

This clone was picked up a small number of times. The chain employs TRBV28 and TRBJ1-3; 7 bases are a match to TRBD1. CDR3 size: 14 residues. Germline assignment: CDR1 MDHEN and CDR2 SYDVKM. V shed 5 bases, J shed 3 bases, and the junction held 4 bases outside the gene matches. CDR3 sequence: CASSTGDGGNTIYF. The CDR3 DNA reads TGTGCCAGCAGTACAGGGGACGGTGGAAACACCATATATTTT. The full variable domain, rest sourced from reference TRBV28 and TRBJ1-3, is DVKVTQSSRYLVKRTGEKVFLECVQDMDHENMFWYRQDPGLGLRLIYFSYDVKMKEKGDIPEGYSVSREKKERFSLILESASTNQTSMYLCASSTGDGGNTIYFGEGSWLTVV.